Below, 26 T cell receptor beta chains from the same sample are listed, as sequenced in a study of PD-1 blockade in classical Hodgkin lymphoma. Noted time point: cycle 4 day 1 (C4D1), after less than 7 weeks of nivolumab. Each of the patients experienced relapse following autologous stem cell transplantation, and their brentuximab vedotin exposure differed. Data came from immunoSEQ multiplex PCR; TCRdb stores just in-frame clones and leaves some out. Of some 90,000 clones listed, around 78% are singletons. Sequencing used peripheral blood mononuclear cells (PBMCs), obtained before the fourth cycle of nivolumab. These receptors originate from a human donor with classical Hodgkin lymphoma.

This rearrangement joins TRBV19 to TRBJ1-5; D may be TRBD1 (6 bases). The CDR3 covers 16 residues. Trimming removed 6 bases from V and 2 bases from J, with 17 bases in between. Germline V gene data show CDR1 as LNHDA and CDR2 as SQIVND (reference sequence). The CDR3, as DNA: TGTGCCAGTAGCCTGGGCAGGGGAAAGGGCAATCAGCCCCAGCATTTT. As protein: CASSLGRGKGNQPQHF.

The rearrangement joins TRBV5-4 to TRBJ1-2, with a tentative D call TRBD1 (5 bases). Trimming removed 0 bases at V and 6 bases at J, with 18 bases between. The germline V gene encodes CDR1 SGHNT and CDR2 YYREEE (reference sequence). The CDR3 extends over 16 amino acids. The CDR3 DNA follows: TGTGCCAGCAGCTTGGGTCTCAGACAGAAACCCCATGGCTACACCTTC. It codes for CASSLGLRQKPHGYTF.

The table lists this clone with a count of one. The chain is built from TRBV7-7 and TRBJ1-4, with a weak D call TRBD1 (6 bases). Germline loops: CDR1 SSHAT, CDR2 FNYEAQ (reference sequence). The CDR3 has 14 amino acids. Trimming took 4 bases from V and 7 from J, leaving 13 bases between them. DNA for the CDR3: TGTGCCAGCAGCTCGAACAGGGATAGTGAAAAACTGTTTTTT. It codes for CASSSNRDSEKLFF.

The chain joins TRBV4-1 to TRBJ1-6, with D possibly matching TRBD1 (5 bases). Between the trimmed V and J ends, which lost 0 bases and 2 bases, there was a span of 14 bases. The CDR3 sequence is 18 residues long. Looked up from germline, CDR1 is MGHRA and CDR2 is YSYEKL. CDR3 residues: CASSQEGEGAPYNSPLHF. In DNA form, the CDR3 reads TGCGCCAGCAGCCAAGAGGGGGAAGGGGCTCCCTATAATTCACCCCTCCACTTT.

Written as DNA, the CDR3 is TGTGCCAGCAGCTTAAGTTTTGGGGCTGCTGGGGCCAACGTCCTGACTTTC. Translated: CASSLSFGAAGANVLTF. The chain combines TRBV11-2 with TRBJ2-6; D is perhaps TRBD1 (5 bases). V was pared by 2 bases and J by 2 bases, with 13 bases between. CDR1 and CDR2 from the germline V gene are SGHAT and FQNNGV. This CDR3 is 17 amino acids long. The full variable domain, in which reference TRBV11-2 and TRBJ2-6 provide the parts outside the CDR3, is EAGVAQSPRYKIIEKRQSVAFWCNPISGHATLYWYQQILGQGPKLLIQFQNNGVVDDSQLPKDRFSAERLKGVDSTLKIQPAKLEDSAVYLCASSLSFGAAGANVLTFGAGSRLTVL.

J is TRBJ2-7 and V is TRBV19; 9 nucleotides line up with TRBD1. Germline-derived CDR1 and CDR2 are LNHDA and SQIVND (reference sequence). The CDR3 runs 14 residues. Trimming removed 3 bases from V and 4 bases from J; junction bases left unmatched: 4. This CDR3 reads CASSIGTGWYEQYF. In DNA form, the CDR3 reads TGTGCCAGTAGTATCGGGACAGGGTGGTACGAGCAGTACTTC.

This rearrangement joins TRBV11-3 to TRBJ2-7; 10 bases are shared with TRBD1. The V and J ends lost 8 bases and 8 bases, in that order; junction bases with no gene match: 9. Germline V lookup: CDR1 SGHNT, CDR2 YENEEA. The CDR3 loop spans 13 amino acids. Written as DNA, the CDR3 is TGTGCCAGCCGACAGGGGGCAAATCCCAAGCAGTACTTC. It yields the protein CASRQGANPKQYF.

The CDR3 is CASSQDRRLATYNEQFF. The CDR3 region has the DNA TGCGCCAGCAGCCAAGATCGGAGACTAGCGACCTACAATGAGCAGTTCTTC. J is TRBJ2-1 and V is TRBV4-1; 8 positions match TRBD2. The V segment lost 0 bases and the J segment 2 bases; nucleotides outside the gene matches: 6. The CDR3 has 17 residues. Germline values: CDR1 MGHRA, CDR2 YSYEKL.

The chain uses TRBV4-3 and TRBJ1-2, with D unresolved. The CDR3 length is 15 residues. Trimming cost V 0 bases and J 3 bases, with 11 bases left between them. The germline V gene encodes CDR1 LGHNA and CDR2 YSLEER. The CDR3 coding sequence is TGCGCCAGCAGCCAAGACCGTGGGATAGACTATGGCTACACCTTC. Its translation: CASSQDRGIDYGYTF.

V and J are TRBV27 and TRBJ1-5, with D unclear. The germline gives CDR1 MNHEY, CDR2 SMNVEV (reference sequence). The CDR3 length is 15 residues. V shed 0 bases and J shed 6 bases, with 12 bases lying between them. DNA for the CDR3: TGTGCCAGCAGTTTATCGAGCTCGGGCCGTCAGCCCCAGCATTTT. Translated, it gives CASSLSSSGRQPQHF.

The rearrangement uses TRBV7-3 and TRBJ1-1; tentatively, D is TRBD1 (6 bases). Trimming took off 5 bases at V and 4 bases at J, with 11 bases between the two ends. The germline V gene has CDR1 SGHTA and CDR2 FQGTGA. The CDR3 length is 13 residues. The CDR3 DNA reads TGTGCCAGCAGCCCAGACAGGTTCACTGAAGCTTTCTTT. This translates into CASSPDRFTEAFF.

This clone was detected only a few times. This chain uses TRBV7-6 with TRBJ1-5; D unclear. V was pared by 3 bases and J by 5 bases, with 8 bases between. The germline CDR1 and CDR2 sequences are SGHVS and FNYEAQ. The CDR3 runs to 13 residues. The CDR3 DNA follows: TGTGCCAGCAGCTTTGCGGCGGATCAGCCCCAGCATTTT. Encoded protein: CASSFAADQPQHF. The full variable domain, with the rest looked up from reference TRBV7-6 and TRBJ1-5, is GAGVSQSPRYKVTKRGQDVALRCDPISGHVSLYWYRQALGQGPEFLTYFNYEAQQDKSGLPNDRFSAERPEGSISTLTIQRTEQRDSAMYRCASSFAADQPQHFGDGTRLSIL.

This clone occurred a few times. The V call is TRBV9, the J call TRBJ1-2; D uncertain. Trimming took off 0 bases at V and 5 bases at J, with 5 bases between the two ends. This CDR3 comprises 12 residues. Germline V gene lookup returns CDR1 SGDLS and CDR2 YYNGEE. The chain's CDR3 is CASSVVGYGYTF. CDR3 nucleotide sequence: TGTGCCAGCAGCGTAGTGGGGTATGGCTACACCTTC.

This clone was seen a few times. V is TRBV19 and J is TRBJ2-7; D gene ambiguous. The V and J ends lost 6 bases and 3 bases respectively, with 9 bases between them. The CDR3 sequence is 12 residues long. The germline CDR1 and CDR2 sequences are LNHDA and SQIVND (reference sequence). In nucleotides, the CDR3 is TGTGCCAGTAGGGCCGCTAACTACGAGCAGTACTTC. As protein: CASRAANYEQYF.

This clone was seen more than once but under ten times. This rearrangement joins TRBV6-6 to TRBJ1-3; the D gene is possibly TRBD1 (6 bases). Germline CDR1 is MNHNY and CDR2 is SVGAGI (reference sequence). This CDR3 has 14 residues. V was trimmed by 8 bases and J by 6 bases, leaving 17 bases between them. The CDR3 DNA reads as TGTGCCAGCCAGGGGTGGTTTATAGAAAACACCATATATTTT. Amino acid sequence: CASQGWFIENTIYF.

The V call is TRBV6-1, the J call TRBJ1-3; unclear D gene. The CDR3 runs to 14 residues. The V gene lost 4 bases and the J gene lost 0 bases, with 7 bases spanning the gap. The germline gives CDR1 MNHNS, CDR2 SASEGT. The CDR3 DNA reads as TGTGCCAGCAGTGGGAGGGCCTCTGGAAACACCATATATTTT. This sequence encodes CASSGRASGNTIYF.

CDR3 amino acids: CASSATRQGHEQFF. CDR3 in DNA: TGTGCCAGCAGCGCCACACGACAAGGTCATGAGCAGTTCTTC. This sequence joins TRBV9 and TRBJ2-1; D remains ambiguous. This CDR3 region has 14 residues. Trimming pared 3 bases from V and 8 bases from J, leaving 15 bases between. The V gene's germline CDR1 is SGDLS and CDR2 YYNGEE.

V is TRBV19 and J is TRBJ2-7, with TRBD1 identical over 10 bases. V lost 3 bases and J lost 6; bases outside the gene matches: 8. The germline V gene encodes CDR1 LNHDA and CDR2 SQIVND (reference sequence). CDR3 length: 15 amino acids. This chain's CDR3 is CASSIAGTGVFEQYF. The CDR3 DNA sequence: TGTGCCAGTAGTATCGCCGGGACAGGGGTCTTCGAGCAGTACTTC.

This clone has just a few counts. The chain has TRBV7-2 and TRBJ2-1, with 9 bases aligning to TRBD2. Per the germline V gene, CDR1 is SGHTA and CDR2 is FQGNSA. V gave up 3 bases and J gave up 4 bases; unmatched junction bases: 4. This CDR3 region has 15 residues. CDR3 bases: TGTGCCAGCAGCTTTAGCGGGGGACCTTACAATGAGCAGTTCTTC. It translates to CASSFSGGPYNEQFF.

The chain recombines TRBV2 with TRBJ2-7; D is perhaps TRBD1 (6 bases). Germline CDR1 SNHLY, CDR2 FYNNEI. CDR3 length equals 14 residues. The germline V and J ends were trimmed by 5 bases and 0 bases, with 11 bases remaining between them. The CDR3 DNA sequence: TGTGCCAGCAGTACCCAGGGGAGCTCCTACGAGCAGTACTTC. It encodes CASSTQGSSYEQYF.

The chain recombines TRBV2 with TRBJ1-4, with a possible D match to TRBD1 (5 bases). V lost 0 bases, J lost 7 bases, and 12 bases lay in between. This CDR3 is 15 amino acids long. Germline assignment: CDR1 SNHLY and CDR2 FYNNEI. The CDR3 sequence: CASSEARGLGEKLFF. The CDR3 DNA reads TGTGCCAGCAGTGAAGCTAGGGGACTCGGTGAAAAACTGTTTTTT. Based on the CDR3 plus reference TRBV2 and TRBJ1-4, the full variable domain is EPEVTQTPSHQVTQMGQEVILRCVPISNHLYFYWYRQILGQKVEFLVSFYNNEISEKSEIFDDQFSVERPDGSNFTLKIRSTKLEDSAMYFCASSEARGLGEKLFFGSGTQLSVL.

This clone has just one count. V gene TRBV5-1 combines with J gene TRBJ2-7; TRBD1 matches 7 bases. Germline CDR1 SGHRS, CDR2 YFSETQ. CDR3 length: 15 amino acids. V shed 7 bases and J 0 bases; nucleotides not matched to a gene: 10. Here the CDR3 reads CASGSRGPSSYEQYF. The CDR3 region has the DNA TGCGCCAGCGGTTCAAGGGGGCCGAGCTCCTACGAGCAGTACTTC.

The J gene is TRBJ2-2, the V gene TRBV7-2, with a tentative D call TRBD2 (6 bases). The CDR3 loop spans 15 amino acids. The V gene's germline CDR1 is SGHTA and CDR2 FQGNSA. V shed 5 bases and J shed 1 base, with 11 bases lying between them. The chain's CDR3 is CASSPWGENTGELFF. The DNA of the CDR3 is TGTGCCAGCAGCCCATGGGGGGAGAACACCGGGGAGCTGTTTTTT. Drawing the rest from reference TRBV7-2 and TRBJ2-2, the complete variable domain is GAGVSQSPSNKVTEKGKDVELRCDPISGHTALYWYRQSLGQGLEFLIYFQGNSAPDKSGLPSDRFSAERTGGSVSTLTIQRTQQEDSAVYLCASSPWGENTGELFFGEGSRLTVL.

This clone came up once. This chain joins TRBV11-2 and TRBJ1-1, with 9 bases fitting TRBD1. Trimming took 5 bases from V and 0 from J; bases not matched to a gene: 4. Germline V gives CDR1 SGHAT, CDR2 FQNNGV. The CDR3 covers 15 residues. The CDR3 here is CASSLGQGLNTEAFF. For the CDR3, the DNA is TGTGCCAGCAGCCTAGGACAGGGGCTGAACACTGAAGCTTTCTTT.

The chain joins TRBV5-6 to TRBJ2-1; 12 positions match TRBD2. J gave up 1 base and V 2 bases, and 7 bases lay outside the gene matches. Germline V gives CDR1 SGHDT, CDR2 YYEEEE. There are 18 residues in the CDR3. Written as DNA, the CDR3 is TGTGCCAGCAGCTTCTCTAGCGGGAGGGCTCGATCCTACAATGAGCAGTTCTTC. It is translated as CASSFSSGRARSYNEQFF. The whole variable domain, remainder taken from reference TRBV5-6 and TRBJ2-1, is DAGVTQSPTHLIKTRGQQVTLRCSPKSGHDTVSWYQQALGQGPQFIFQYYEEEERQRGNFPDRFSGHQFPNYSSELNVNALLLGDSALYLCASSFSSGRARSYNEQFFGPGTRLTVL.

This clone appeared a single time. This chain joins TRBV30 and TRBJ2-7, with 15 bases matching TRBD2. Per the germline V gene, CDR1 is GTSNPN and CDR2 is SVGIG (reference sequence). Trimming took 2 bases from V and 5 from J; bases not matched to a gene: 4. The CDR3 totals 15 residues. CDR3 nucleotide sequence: TGTGCCTGGAGTCCGGGACTAGCGGGAGGCCACGAGCAGTACTTC. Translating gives CAWSPGLAGGHEQYF. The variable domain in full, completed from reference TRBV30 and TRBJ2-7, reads SQTIHQWPATLVQPVGSPLSLECTVEGTSNPNLYWYRQAAGRGLQLLFYSVGIGQISSEVPQNLSASRPQDRQFILSSKKLLLSDSGFYLCAWSPGLAGGHEQYFGPGTRLTVT.